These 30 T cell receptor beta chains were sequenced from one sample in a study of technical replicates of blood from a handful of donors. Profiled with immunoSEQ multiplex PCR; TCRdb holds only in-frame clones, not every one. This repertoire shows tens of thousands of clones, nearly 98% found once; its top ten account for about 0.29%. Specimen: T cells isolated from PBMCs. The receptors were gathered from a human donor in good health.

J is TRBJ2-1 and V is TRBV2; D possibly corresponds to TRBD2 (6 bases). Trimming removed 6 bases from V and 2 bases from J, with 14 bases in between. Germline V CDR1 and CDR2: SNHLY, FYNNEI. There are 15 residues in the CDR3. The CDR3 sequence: CASSLVGGTYNEQFF. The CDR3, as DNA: TGTGCCAGCAGCCTCGTCGGGGGAACCTACAATGAGCAGTTCTTC.

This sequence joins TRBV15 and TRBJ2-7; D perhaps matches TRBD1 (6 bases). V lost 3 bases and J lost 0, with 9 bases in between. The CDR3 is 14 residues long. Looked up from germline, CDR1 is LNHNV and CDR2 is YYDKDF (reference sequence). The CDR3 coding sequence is TGTGCCACCAGCAGGGACAGAGCCTCCTACGAGCAGTACTTC. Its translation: CATSRDRASYEQYF.

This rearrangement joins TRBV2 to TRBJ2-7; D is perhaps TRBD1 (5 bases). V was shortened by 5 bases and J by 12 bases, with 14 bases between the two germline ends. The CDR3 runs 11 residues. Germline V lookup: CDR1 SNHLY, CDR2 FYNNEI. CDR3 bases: TGTGCCAGCAGTACGTCAGGGATCTTGTACTTC. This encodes CASSTSGILYF.

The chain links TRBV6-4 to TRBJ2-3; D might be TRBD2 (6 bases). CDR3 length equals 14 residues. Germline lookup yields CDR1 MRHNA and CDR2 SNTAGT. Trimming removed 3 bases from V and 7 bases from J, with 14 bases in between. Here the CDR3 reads CASSEAGVSNTQYF. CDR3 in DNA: TGTGCCAGCAGTGAAGCGGGTGTGTCAAATACGCAGTATTTT.

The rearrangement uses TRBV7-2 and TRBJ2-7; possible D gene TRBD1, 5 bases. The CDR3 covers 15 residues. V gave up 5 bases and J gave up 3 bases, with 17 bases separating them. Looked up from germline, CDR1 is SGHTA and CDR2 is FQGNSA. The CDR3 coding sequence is TGTGCCAGCAGCCCATACCAGGGCCCCAGCTACGAGCAGTACTTC. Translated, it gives CASSPYQGPSYEQYF.

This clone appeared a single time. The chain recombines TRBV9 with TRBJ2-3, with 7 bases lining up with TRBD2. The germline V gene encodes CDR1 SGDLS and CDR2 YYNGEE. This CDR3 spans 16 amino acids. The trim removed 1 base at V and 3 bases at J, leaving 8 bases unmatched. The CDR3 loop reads CASSVTGGSGTDTQYF. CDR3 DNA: TGTGCCAGCAGCGTAACTGGCGGGAGTGGTACAGATACGCAGTATTTT.

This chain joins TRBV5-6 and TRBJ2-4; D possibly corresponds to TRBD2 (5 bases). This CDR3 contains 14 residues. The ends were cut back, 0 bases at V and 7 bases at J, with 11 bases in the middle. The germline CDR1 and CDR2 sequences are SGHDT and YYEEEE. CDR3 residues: CASSLVAGGNIQYF. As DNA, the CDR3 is TGTGCCAGCAGCTTGGTCGCGGGCGGCAACATTCAGTACTTC.

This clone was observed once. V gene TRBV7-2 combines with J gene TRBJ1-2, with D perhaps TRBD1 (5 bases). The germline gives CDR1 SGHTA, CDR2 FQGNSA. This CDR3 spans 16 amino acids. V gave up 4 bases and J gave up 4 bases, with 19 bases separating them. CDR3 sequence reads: CASSWSHRGGSYGYTF. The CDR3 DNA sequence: TGTGCCAGCAGCTGGTCACATAGGGGAGGAAGCTATGGCTACACCTTC.

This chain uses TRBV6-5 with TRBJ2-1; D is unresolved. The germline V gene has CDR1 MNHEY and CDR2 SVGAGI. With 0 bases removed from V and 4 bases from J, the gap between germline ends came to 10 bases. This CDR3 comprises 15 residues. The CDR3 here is CASSYSDLAYNEQFF. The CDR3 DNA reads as TGTGCCAGCAGTTACTCTGACTTGGCTTACAATGAGCAGTTCTTC.

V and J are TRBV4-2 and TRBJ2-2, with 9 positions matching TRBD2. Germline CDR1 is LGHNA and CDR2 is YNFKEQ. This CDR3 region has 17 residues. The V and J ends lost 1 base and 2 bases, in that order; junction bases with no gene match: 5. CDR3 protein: CASSQVSGRLNTGELFF. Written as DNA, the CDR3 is TGTGCCAGCAGCCAAGTGAGCGGGAGGCTCAACACCGGGGAGCTGTTTTTT.

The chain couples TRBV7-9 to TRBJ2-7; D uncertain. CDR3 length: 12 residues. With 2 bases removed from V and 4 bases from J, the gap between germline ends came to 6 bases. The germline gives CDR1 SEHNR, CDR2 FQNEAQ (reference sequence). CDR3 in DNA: TGTGCCAGCAGCTTATCCGGTTACGAGCAGTACTTC. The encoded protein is CASSLSGYEQYF.

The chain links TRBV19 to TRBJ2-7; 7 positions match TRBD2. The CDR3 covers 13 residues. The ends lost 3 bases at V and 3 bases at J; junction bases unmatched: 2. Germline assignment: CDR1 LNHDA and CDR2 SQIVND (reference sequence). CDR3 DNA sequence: TGTGCCAGTAGTATCGGGGGGTACTACGAGCAGTACTTC. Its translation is CASSIGGYYEQYF.

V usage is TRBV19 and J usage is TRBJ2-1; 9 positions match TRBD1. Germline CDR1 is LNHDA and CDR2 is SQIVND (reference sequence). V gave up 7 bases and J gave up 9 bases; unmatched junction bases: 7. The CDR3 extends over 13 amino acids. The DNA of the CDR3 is TGTGCCAGTACCCAACAGGGGGCTGGTGAGCAGTTCTTC. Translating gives CASTQQGAGEQFF.

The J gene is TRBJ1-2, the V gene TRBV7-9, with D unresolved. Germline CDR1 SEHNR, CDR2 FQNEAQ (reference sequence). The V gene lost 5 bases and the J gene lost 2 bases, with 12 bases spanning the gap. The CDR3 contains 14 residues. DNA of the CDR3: TGTGCCAGCAGCCCGGCGGGCGTGAACTATGGCTACACCTTC. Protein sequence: CASSPAGVNYGYTF.

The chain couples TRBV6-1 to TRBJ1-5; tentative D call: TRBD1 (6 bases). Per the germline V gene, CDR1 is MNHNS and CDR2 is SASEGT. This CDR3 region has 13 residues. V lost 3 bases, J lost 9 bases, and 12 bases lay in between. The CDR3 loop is CASSDRGGLPQHF. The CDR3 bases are TGTGCCAGCAGTGACAGGGGAGGGTTGCCCCAGCATTTT.

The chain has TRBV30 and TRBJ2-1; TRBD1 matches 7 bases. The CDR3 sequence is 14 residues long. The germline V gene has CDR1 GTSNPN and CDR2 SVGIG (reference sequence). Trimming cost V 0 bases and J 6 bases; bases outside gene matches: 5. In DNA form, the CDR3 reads TGTGCCTGGAGTGTATTAGGGGGCTTCAATGAGCAGTTCTTC. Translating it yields CAWSVLGGFNEQFF.

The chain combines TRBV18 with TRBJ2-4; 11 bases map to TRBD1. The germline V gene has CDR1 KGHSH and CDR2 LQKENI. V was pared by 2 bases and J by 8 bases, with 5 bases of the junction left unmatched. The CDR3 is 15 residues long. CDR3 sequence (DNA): TGTGCCAGCTCACCAGGGGACAGGGGGTTATACATTCAGTACTTC. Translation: CASSPGDRGLYIQYF.

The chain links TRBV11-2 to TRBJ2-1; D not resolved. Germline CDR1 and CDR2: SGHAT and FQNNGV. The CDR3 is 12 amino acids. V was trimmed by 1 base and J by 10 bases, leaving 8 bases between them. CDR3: CASSLGGREQFF. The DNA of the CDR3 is TGTGCCAGCAGCTTAGGAGGCCGCGAGCAGTTCTTC.

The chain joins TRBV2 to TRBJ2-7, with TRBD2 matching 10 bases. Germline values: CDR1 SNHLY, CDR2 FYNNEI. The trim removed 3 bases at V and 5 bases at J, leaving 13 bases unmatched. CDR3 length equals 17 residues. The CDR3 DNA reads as TGTGCCAGCAGTGACCGAGCGGGAGGGCCAGGGGGAAACGAGCAGTACTTC. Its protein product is CASSDRAGGPGGNEQYF.

The chain's CDR3 is CASTRTGGSTQYF. As DNA, the CDR3 is TGTGCCAGCACCCGGACAGGGGGGTCGACCCAGTACTTC. The chain has TRBV5-5 and TRBJ2-5; the match to TRBD1 covers 10 bases. This CDR3 has 13 amino acids. V lost 6 bases, J lost 7 bases, and 6 bases stayed unmatched. Germline V CDR1 and CDR2: SGHKS, YYEKEE (reference sequence).

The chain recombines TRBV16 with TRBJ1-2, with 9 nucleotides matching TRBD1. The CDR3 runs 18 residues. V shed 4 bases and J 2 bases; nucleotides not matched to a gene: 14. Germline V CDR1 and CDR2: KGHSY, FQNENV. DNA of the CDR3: TGTGCCAGCAGCCCTTACTCCGGGACAGGGACCACCAACTATGGCTACACCTTC. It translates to CASSPYSGTGTTNYGYTF.

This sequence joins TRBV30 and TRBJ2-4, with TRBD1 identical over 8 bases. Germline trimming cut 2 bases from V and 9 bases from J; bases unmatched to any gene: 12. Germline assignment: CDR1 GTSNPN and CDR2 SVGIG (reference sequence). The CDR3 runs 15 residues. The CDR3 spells CAWSYLQTGVGIQYF. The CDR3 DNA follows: TGTGCCTGGAGTTACCTCCAGACAGGGGTGGGCATTCAGTACTTC.

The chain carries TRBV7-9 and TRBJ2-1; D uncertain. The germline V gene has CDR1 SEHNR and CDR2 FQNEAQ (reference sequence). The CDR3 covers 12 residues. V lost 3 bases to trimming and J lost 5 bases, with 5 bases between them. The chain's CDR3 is CASSFPDNEQFF. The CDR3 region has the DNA TGTGCCAGCAGCTTTCCCGACAATGAGCAGTTCTTC.

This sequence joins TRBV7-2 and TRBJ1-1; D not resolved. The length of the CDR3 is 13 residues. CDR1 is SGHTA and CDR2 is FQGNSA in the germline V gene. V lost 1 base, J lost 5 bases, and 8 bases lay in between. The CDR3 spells CASSLGGWTEAFF. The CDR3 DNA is TGTGCCAGCAGCTTAGGAGGGTGGACTGAAGCTTTCTTT.

CDR3 amino acids: CASSPEYTGVFQETQYF. CDR3 DNA sequence: TGTGCCAGCAGTCCGGAATACACAGGCGTATTCCAAGAGACCCAGTACTTC. The J gene is TRBJ2-5, the V gene TRBV5-5; D possibly corresponds to TRBD1 (5 bases). The V gene lost 5 bases and the J gene lost 1 base, with 21 bases spanning the gap. The CDR3 loop spans 17 amino acids. Germline CDR1 reads SGHKS; CDR2 reads YYEKEE (reference sequence). Looking up the rest from reference TRBV5-5 and TRBJ2-5 gives the full variable domain: DAGVTQSPTHLIKTRGQQVTLRCSPISGHKSVSWYQQVLGQGPQFIFQYYEKEERGRGNFPDRFSARQFPNYSSELNVNALLLGDSALYLCASSPEYTGVFQETQYFGPGTRLLVL.

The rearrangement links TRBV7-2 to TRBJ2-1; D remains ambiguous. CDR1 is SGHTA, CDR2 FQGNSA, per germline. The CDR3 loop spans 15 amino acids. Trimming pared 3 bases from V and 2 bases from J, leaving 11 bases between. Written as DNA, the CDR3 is TGTGCCAGCAGCTTCTCAGACTGGGCCTACAATGAGCAGTTCTTC. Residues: CASSFSDWAYNEQFF.

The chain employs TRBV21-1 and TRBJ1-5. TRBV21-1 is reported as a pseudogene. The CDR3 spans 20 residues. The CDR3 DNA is TGTGCCAGCAGCCAAGAACCTCGTCGACGGGTCTCCACTAGCAATCAGCCCCAGCATTTT. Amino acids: CASSQEPRRRVSTSNQPQHF.

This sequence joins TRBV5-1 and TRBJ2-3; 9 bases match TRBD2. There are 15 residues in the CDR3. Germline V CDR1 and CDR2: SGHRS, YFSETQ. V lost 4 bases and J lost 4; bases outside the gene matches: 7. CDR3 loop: CASSPIAGAPDTQYF. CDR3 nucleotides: TGCGCCAGCAGCCCTATAGCGGGAGCCCCAGATACGCAGTATTTT.

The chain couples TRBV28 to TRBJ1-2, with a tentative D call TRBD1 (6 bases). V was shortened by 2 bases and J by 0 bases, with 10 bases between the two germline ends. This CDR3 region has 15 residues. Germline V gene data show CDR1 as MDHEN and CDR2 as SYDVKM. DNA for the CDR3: TGTGCCAGCAGTTTAGTCCGGACAGCTAACTATGGCTACACCTTC. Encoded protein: CASSLVRTANYGYTF.

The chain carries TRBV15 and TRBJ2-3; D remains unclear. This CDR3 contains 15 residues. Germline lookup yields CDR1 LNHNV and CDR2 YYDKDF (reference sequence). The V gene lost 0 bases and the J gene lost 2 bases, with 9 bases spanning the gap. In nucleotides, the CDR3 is TGTGCCACCAGCAGAGATGCACATTCCACAGATACGCAGTATTTT. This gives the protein CATSRDAHSTDTQYF. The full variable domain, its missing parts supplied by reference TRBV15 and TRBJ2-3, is DAMVIQNPRYQVTQFGKPVTLSCSQTLNHNVMYWYQQKSSQAPKLLFHYYDKDFNNEADTPDNFQSRRPNTSFCFLDIRSPGLGDTAMYLCATSRDAHSTDTQYFGPGTRLTVL.